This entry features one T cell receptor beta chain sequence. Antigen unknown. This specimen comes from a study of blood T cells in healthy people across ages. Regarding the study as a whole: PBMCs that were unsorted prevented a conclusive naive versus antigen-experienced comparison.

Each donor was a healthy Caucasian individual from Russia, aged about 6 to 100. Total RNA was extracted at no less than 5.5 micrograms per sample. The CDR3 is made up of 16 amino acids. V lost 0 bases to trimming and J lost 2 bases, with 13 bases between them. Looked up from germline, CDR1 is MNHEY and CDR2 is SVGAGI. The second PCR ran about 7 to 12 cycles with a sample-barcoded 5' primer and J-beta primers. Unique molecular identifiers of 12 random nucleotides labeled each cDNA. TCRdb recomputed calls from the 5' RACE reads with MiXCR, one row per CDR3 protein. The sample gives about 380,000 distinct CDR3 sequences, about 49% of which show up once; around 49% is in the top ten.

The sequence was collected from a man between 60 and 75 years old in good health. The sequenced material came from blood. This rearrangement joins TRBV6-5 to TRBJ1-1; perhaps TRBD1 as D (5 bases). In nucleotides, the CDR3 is TGTGCCAGCAGTTACTCGAAGGGCAGGGTTAACACTGAAGCTTTCTTT. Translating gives CASSYSKGRVNTEAFF.